This record looks at one T cell receptor beta chain sequence and its context. Its cognate antigen is unknown. This record comes from a study of PD-L1 blockade in urothelial cancer. Study-wide background: Men with urothelial cancer arising in the bladder made up most of the 29 patients. Study-level results: Sub-median blood TCR clonality before treatment predicted longer survival.

The repertoire was sequenced with immunoSEQ multiplex PCR; TCRdb's copy has only in-frame clones and lacks some. The sample carries around 69,000 clones, under 95% recorded once. The CDR3 contains 19 residues. V lost 0 bases to trimming and J lost 1 base; unmatched junction nucleotides: 11. The germline gives CDR1 LGHNA, CDR2 YNFKEQ. Stated time point: peripheral blood 6 weeks after treatment start. Anywhere from 1 to 8 samples came from each patient, spanning pretreatment and on-treatment. The sequencing here drew on PBMCs, taken around atezolizumab (anti-PD-L1) treatment. The receptor was derived from a woman of 80 years or more with urothelial cancer. The chain has TRBV4-2 and TRBJ2-2; TRBD2 matches at 7 bases. The CDR3 DNA is TGTGCCAGCAGCCAAGAATCATTCAGTTCTAGCGGGAACACCGGGGAGCTGTTTTTT. Its protein product is CASSQESFSSSGNTGELFF.